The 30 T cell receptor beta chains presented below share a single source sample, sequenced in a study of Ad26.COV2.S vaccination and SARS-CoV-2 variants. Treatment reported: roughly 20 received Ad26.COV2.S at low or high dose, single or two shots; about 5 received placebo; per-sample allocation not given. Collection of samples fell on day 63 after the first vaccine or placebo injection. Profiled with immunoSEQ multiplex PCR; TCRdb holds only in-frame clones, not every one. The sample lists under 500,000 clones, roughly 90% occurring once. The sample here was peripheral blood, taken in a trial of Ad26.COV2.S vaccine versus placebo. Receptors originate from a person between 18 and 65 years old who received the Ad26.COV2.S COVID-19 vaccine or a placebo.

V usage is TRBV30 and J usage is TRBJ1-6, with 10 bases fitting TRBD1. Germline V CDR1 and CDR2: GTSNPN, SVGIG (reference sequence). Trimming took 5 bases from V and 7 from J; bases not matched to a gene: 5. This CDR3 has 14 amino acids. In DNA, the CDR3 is TGTGCCTGGGAACCGGGACAGGGGAATTCACCCCTCCACTTT. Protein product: CAWEPGQGNSPLHF.

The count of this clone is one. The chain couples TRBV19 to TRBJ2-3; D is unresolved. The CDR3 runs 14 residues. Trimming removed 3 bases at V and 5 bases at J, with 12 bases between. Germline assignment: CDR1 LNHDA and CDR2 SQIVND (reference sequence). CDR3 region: CASSIPHSGDTQYF. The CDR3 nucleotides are TGTGCCAGTAGTATCCCTCATTCTGGAGATACGCAGTATTTT.

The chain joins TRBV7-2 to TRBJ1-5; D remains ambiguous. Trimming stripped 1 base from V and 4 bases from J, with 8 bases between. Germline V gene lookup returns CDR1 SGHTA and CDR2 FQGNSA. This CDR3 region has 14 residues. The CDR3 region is CASSLGPSNQPQHF. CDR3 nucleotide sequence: TGTGCCAGCAGCTTAGGGCCCTCAAATCAGCCCCAGCATTTT. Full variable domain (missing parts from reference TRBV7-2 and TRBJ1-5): GAGVSQSPSNKVTEKGKDVELRCDPISGHTALYWYRQSLGQGLEFLIYFQGNSAPDKSGLPSDRFSAERTGGSVSTLTIQRTQQEDSAVYLCASSLGPSNQPQHFGDGTRLSIL.

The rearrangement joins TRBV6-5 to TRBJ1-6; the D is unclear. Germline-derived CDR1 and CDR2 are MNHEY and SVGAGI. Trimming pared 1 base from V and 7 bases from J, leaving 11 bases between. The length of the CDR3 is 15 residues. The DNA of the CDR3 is TGTGCCAGCAGTTACTTTCGAGAGACAAATTCACCCCTCCACTTT. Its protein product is CASSYFRETNSPLHF.

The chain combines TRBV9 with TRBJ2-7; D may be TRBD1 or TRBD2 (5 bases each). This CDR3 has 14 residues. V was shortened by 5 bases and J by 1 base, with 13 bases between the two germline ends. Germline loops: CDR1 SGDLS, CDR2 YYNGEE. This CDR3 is CASSSLGASYEQYF. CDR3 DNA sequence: TGTGCCAGCAGTTCACTCGGGGCATCCTACGAGCAGTACTTC. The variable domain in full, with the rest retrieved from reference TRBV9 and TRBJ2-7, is DSGVTQTPKHLITATGQRVTLRCSPRSGDLSVYWYQQSLDQGLQFLIQYYNGEERAKGNILERFSAQQFPDLHSELNLSSLELGDSALYFCASSSLGASYEQYFGPGTRLTVT.

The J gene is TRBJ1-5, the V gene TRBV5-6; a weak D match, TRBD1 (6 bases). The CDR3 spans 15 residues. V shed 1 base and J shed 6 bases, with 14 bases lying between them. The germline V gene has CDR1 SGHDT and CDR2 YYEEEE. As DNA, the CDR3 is TGTGCCAGCAGCTTGCGGGGGGCCGGGACTCAGCCCCAGCATTTT. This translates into CASSLRGAGTQPQHF.

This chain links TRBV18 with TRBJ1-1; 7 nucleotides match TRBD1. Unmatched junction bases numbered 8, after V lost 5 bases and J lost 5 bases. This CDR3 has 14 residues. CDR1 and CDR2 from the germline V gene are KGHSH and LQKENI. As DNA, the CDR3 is TGTGCCAGCTCAACCGACGGGACAGCTACTGAAGCTTTCTTT. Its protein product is CASSTDGTATEAFF. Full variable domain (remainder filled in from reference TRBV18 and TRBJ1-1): NAGVMQNPRHLVRRRGQEARLRCSPMKGHSHVYWYRQLPEEGLKFMVYLQKENIIDESGMPKERFSAEFPKEGPSILRIQQVVRGDSAAYFCASSTDGTATEAFFGQGTRLTVV.

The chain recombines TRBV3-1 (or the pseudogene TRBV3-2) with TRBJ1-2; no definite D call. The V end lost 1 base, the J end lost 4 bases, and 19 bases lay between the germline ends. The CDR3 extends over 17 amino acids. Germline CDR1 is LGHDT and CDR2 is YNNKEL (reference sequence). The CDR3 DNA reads TGTGCCAGCAGCCAAGTGATGCGTTTGGGAATTTTCTATGGCTACACCTTC. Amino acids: CASSQVMRLGIFYGYTF.

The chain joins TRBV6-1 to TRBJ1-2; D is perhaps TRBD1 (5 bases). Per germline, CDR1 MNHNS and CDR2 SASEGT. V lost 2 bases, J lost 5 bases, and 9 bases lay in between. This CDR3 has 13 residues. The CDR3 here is CASSERGGYGYTF. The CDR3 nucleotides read TGTGCCAGCAGTGAACGCGGGGGGTATGGCTACACCTTC.

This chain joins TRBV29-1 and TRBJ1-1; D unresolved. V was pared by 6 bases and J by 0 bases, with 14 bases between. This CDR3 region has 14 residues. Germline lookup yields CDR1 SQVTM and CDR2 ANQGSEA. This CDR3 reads CSVPPDNLNTEAFF. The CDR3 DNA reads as TGCAGCGTCCCTCCAGACAACCTGAACACTGAAGCTTTCTTT.

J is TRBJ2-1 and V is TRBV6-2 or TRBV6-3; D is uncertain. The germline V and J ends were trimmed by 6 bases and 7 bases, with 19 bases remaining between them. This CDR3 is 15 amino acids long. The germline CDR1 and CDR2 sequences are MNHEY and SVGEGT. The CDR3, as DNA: TGTGCCAGCAGCCAACCGTCCCAAGGGCGTAATGAGCAGTTCTTC. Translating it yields CASSQPSQGRNEQFF.

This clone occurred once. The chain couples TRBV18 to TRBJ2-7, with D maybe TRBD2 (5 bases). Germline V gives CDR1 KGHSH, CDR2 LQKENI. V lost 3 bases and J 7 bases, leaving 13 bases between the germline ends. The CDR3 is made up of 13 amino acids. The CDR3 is CASSPISSREQYF. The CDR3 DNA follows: TGTGCCAGCTCACCCATTTCTAGCCGGGAGCAGTACTTC.

CDR3 nucleotide sequence: TGTGCCAGCAGCTTAGGGTTCCTCAATGAGCAGTTCTTC. Protein product: CASSLGFLNEQFF. The chain joins TRBV7-6 to TRBJ2-1; D not certain. Germline V gene sequence: CDR1 SGHVS, CDR2 FNYEAQ. V was cut by 1 base and J by 6 bases, with 7 bases left in between. The CDR3 loop spans 13 amino acids.

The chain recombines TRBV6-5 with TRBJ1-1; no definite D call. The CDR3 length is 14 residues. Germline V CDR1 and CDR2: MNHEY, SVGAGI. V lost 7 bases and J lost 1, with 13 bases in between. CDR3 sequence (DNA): TGTGCCAGCACGAAGACCCCCCAGAACACTGAAGCTTTCTTT. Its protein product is CASTKTPQNTEAFF.

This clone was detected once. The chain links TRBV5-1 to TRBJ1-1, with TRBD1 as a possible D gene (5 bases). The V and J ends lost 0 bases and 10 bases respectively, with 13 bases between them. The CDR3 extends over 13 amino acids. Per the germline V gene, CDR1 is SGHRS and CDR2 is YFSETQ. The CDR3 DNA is TGCGCCAGCAGCTTGGCGGGGGACCTGGGAGCTTTCTTT. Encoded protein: CASSLAGDLGAFF.

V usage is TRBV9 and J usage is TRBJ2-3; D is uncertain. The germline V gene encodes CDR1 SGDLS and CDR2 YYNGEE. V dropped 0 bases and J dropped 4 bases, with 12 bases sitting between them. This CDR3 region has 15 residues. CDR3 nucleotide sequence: TGTGCCAGCAGCGTAGAAGGTAGGGAAGCAGATACGCAGTATTTT. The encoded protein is CASSVEGREADTQYF. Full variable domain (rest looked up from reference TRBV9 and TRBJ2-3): DSGVTQTPKHLITATGQRVTLRCSPRSGDLSVYWYQQSLDQGLQFLIQYYNGEERAKGNILERFSAQQFPDLHSELNLSSLELGDSALYFCASSVEGREADTQYFGPGTRLTVL.

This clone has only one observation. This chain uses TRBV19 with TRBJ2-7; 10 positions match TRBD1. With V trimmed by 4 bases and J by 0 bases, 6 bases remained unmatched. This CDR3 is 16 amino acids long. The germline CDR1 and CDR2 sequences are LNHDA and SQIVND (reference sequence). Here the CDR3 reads CASSSTGTGVSYEQYF. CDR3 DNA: TGTGCCAGTAGTAGTACCGGGACAGGGGTCTCCTACGAGCAGTACTTC.

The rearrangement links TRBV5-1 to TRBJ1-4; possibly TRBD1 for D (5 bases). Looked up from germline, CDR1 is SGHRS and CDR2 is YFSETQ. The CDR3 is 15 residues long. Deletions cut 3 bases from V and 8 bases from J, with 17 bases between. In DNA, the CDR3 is TGCGCCAGCAGCTCAGCCGGGAGGGGAGAGGAAAAACTGTTTTTT. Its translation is CASSSAGRGEEKLFF. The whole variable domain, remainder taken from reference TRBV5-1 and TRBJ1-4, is KAGVTQTPRYLIKTRGQQVTLSCSPISGHRSVSWYQQTPGQGLQFLFEYFSETQRNKGNFPGRFSGRQFSNSRSEMNVSTLELGDSALYLCASSSAGRGEEKLFFGSGTQLSVL.

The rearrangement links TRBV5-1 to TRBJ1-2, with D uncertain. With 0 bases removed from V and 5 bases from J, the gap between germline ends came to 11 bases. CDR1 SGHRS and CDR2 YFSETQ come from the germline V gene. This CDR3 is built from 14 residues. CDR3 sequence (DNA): TGCGCCAGCAGCTTGGGGGTTTCGGGGTATGGCTACACCTTC. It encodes CASSLGVSGYGYTF.

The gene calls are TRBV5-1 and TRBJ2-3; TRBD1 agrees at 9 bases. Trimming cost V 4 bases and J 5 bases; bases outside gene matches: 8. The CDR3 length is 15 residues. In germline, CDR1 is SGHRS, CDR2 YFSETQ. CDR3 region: CASSVPGQGIDTQYF. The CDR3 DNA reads TGCGCCAGCAGCGTCCCGGGACAGGGAATAGATACGCAGTATTTT.

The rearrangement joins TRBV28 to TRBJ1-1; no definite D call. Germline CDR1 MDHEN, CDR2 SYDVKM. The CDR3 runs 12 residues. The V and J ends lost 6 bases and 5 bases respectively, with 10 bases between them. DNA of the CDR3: TGTGCCAGCAGCGGAAGGCTGACTGAAGCTTTCTTT. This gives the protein CASSGRLTEAFF.

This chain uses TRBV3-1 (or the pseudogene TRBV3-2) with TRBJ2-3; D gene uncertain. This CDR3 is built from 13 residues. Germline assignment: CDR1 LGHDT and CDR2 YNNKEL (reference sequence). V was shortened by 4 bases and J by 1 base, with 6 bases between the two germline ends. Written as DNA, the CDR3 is TGTGCCAGCAGCCTGCTGCGCACAGATACGCAGTATTTT. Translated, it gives CASSLLRTDTQYF.

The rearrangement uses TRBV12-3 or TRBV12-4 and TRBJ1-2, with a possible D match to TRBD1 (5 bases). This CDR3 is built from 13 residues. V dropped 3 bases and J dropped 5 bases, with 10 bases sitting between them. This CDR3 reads CASSFGRVYGYTF. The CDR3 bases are TGTGCCAGCAGTTTCGGCAGGGTTTATGGCTACACCTTC.

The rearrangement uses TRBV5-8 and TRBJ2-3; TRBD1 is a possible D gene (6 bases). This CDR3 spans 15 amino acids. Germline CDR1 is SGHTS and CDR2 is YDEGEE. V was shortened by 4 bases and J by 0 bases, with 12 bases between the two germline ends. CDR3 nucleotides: TGTGCCAGCAGCCACGGGACACTTAGCACAGATACGCAGTATTTT. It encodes CASSHGTLSTDTQYF.

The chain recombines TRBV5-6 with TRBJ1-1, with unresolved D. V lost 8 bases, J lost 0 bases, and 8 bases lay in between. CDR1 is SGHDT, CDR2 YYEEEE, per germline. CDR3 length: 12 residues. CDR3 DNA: TGTGCCAGTCGTAATCTGAACACTGAAGCTTTCTTT. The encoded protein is CASRNLNTEAFF.

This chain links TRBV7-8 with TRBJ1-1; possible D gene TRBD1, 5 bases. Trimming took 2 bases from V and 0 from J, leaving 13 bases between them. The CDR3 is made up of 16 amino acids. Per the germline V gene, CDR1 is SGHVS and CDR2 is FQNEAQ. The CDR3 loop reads CASSLTRDRLNTEAFF. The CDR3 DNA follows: TGTGCCAGCAGCTTAACCCGCGACAGATTGAACACTGAAGCTTTCTTT. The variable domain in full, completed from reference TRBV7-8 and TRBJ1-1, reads GAGVSQSPRYKVAKRGQDVALRCDPISGHVSLFWYQQALGQGPEFLTYFQNEAQLDKSGLPSDRFFAERPEGSVSTLKIQRTQQEDSAVYLCASSLTRDRLNTEAFFGQGTRLTVV.

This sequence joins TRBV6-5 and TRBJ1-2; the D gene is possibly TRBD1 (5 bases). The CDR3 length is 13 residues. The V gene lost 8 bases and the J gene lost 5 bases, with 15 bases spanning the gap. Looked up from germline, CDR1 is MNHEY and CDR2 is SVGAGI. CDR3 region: CASHTGPRYGYTF. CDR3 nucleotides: TGTGCCAGCCATACGGGACCGCGGTATGGCTACACCTTC.

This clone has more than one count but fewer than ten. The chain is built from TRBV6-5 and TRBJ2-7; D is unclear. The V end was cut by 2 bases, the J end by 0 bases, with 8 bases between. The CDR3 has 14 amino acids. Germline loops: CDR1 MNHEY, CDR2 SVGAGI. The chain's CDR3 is CASSYGWSSYEQYF. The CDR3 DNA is TGTGCCAGCAGTTACGGTTGGAGCTCCTACGAGCAGTACTTC.

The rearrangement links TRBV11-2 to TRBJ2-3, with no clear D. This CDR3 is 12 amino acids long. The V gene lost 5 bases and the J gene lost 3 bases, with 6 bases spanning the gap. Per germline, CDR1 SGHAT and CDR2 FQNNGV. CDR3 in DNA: TGTGCCAGCAGCCCAGATACAGATACGCAGTATTTT. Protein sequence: CASSPDTDTQYF.

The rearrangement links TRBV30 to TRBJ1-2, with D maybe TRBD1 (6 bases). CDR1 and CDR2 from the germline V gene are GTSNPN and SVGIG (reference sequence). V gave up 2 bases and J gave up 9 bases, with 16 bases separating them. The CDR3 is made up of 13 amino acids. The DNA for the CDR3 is TGTGCCTGGAGTCCAAGCAGGGGTGTGAGCTACACCTTC. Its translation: CAWSPSRGVSYTF.